Listed below are T cell receptor beta chains from one sample, sequenced in a study of response to subunit inactivated influenza vaccine. TCRdb itself ran the RT-PCR reads through MiXCR, one entry per CDR3 protein. Of hundreds of thousands of distinct CDR3 sequences in the sample, less than 8% were seen once. Sequencing was performed on PBMCs from blood, taken roughly 24 months after vaccination. These receptors all stem from a man in his fifties or sixties who received an inactivated influenza vaccine. CDR3s include the opening cysteine and the closing phenylalanine or tryptophan. The D gene is left open where the match is weak. Size values are once, few and many counts, or a class for expanded clones, and some rows have none.

TRBD2 | TRBJ2-7 | many | TRBV5-1 | CASSLASGGTYEQYF | TGCGCCAGCAGCTTGGCTAGCGGAGGGACCTACGAGCAGTACTTC
- | TRBJ1-5 | few | TRBV20-1 | CSAREWGISNQPQHF | TGCAGTGCTAGAGAGTGGGGTATAAGCAATCAGCCCCAGCATTTT
TRBD1 | TRBJ1-2 | - | TRBV4-1 | CASSQPPGQGAQGYTF | TGCGCCAGCAGCCAACCTCCGGGACAGGGGGCTCAAGGCTACACCTTC
- | TRBJ1-1 | few | TRBV15 | CATSRDQWGRNTEAFF | TGTGCCACCAGCAGAGATCAATGGGGGAGGAACACTGAAGCTTTCTTT
- | TRBJ1-5 | few | TRBV20-1 | CSATSGPLNAQHF | TGCAGTGCCACCTCAGGCCCCCTTAATGCCCAGCATTTT
- | TRBJ2-7 | many | TRBV6-1 | CATFGIGSYEQYF | TGTGCCACCTTCGGGATCGGGTCCTACGAGCAGTACTTC
- | TRBJ2-5 | few | TRBV2 | CASSIYEGAQYF | TGTGCCAGCAGTATATACGAGGGGGCCCAGTACTTC
- | TRBJ2-1 | - | TRBV12-3/TRBV12-4 | CASTRDGRSYNEQFF | TGTGCCAGCACCCGGGACGGACGCTCCTACAATGAGCAGTTCTTC
- | TRBJ2-7 | few | TRBV10-3 | CAIRTDKTPGEQYF | TGTGCCATCAGAACGGACAAGACTCCCGGCGAGCAGTACTTC
TRBD2 | TRBJ2-3 | - | TRBV20-1 | CSARHTIPSGDTQYF | TGCAGTGCTAGGCATACAATACCTAGCGGAGATACGCAGTATTTT
- | TRBJ2-7 | - | TRBV27 | CASSLEGLKCEQYF | TGTGCCAGCAGTTTAGAGGGCCTAAAATGTGAGCAGTACTTC
- | TRBJ2-3 | - | TRBV30 | CAWSGGAGTDTQYF | TGTGCCTGGAGTGGGGGGGCTGGCACAGATACGCAGTATTTT
- | TRBJ2-7 | - | TRBV10-3 | CAIRDKDWEQYF | TGTGCCATCAGGGACAAGGATTGGGAGCAGTACTTC
- | TRBJ2-5 | - | TRBV2 | CASGGNGETQYF | TGTGCCAGCGGGGGGAATGGTGAGACCCAGTACTTC
- | TRBJ2-7 | - | TRBV5-6 | CASSLVLDSDFSYEQYF | TGTGCCAGCAGCTTGGTCCTGGACAGTGATTTCTCCTACGAGCAGTACTTC
- | TRBJ2-7 | - | TRBV4-2 | CASSQDDGRGVEQYF | TGTGCCAGCAGCCAAGATGATGGCAGGGGGGTCGAGCAGTACTTC